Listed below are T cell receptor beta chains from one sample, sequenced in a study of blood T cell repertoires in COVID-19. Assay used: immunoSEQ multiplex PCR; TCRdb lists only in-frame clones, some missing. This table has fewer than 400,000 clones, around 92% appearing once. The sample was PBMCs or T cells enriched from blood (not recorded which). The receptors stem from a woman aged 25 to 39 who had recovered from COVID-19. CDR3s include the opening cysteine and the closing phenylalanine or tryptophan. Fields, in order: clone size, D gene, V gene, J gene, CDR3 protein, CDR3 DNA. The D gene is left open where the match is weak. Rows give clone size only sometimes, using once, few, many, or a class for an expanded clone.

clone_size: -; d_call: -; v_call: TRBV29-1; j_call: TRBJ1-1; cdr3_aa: CSVEDSAGAEAFF; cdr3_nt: TGCAGCGTTGAAGATAGTGCGGGAGCCGAAGCTTTCTTT
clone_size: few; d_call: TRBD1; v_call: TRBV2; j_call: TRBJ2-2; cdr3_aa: CASTLDRDGELFF; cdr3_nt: TGTGCCAGCACCCTTGACAGGGACGGGGAGCTGTTTTTT
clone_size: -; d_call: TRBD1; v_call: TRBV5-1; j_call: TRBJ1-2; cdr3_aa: CASSLGTGLPDGGYTF; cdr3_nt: TGCGCCAGCAGCTTGGGGACAGGATTACCTGATGGTGGCTACACCTTC
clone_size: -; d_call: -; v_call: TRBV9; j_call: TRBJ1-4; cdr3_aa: CASSVDLVATNEKLFF; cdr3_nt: TGTGCCAGCAGCGTCGACCTAGTTGCAACTAATGAAAAACTGTTTTTT
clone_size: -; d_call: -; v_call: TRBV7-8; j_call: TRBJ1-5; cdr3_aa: CASSRRGGNFNQPQHF; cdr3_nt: TGTGCCAGCAGCCGAAGGGGGGGCAATTTCAATCAGCCCCAGCATTTT
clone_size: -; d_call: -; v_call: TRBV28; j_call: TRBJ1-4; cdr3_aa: CASSFGGGEGEKLFF; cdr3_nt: TGTGCCAGCAGTTTCGGGGGGGGCGAGGGTGAAAAACTGTTTTTT
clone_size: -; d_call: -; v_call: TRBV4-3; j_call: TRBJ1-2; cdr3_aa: CASSQGGSGYGYTF; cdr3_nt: TGCGCCAGCAGCCAAGGTGGTTCCGGGTATGGCTACACCTTC
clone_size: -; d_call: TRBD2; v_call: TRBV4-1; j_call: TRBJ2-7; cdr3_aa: CASSPQREGPYEQYF; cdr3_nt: TGCGCCAGCTCCCCGCAGCGGGAGGGGCCTTACGAGCAGTACTTC
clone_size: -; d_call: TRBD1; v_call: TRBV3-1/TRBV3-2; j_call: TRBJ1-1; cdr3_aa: CASSLVSGTGDTEAFF; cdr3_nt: TGTGCCAGCAGCCTCGTCTCCGGGACAGGGGACACTGAAGCTTTCTTT
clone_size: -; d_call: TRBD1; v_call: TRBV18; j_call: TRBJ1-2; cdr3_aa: CASSQGQGTNGYTF; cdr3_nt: TGTGCCAGCTCGCAGGGACAGGGAACCAACGGCTACACCTTC
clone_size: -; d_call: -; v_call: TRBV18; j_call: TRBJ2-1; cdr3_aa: CASSPPLGGVGNEQFF; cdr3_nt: TGTGCCAGCTCACCACCGTTGGGGGGAGTAGGCAATGAGCAGTTCTTC
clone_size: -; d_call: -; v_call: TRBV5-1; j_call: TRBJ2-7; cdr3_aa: CASSASVVATYEQYF; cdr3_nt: TGCGCCAGCAGCGCCAGCGTCGTGGCTACCTACGAGCAGTACTTC
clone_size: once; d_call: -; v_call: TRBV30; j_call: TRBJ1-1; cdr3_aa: CAWSPFPGTEAFF; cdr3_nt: TGTGCCTGGAGTCCCTTCCCGGGCACTGAAGCTTTCTTT
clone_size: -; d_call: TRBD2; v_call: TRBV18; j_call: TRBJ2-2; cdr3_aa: CASSPGLAGTGELFF; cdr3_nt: TGTGCCAGCTCACCCGGACTAGCTGGGACCGGGGAGCTGTTTTTT
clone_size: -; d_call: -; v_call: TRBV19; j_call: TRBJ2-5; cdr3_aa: CASSVTGISYQETQYF; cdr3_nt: TGTGCCAGTAGTGTCACGGGGATTTCGTACCAAGAGACCCAGTACTTC
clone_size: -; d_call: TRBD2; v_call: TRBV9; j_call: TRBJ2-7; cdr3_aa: CASSPIAGGMEQYF; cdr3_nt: TGTGCCAGCAGCCCAATAGCGGGAGGAATGGAGCAGTACTTC
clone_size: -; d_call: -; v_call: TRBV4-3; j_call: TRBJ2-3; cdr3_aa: CASSPSWGPSGDTQYF; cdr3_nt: TGCGCCAGCAGCCCTTCCTGGGGCCCTTCCGGAGATACGCAGTATTTT